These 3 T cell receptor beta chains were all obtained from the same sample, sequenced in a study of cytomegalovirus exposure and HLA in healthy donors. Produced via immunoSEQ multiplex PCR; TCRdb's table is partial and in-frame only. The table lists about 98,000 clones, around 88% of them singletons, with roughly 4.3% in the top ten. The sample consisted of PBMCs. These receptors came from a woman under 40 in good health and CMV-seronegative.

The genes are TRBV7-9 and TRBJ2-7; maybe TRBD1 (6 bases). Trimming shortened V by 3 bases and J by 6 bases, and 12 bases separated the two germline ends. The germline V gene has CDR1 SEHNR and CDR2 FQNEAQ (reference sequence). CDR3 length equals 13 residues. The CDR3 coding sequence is TGTGCCAGCAGCTTTTTACAGGGCGCCGAGCAGTACTTC. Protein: CASSFLQGAEQYF.

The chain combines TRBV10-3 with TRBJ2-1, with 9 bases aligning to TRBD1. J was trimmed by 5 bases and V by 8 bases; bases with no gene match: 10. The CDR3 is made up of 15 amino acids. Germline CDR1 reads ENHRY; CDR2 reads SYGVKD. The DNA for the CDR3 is TGTGCCATCGCTGGGACAGGGCTAAGCAACAATGAGCAGTTCTTC. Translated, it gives CAIAGTGLSNNEQFF.

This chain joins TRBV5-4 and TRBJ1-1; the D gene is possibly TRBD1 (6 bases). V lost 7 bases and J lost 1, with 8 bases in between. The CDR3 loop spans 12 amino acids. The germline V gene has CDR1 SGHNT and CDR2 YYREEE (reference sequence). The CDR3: CASRGGNTEAFF. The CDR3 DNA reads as TGTGCCAGCCGAGGGGGGAACACTGAAGCTTTCTTT.